This T cell receptor beta chain originates from a study of T-cell reconstitution after alpha-beta-depleted transplantation in children. For TCRbeta, the library was prepared with unique molecular identifiers. From the PCR reads, TCRdb called clonotypes with MiXCR, one entry per CDR3 protein. The sample shows around 380,000 distinct CDR3 sequences, approximately 11% of them seen only once. The clonotype originates from a human donor who donated a stem cell graft to a child with acute myeloid leukemia. The sequenced sample was PBMCs from the stem cell graft donor, obtained from the stem cell graft.

The CDR3 DNA is TGCGCCAGCAGCTATGTCCAGGGGGGAGAGTACAATGAGCAGTTCTTC. It yields the protein CASSYVQGGEYNEQFF. The gene calls are TRBV5-1 and TRBJ2-1, with D perhaps matching TRBD1 (7 bases). The CDR3 sequence is 16 residues long. CDR1 and CDR2 from the germline V gene are SGHRS and YFSETQ. Trimming left V 3 bases short and J 4 bases short, with 17 bases between.